These T cell receptor beta chains were read from a single sample in a study of blood T cell repertoires in COVID-19. Generated by immunoSEQ multiplex PCR, the TCRdb table keeps only in-frame clones and is missing some. The table includes about 45,000 clones, roughly 90% detected once. Sequencing was done on a sample of peripheral blood. The receptors were sampled from a human donor in a cohort sampled during active COVID-19. The CDR3 runs from the conserved cysteine through the conserved F or W. A D gene is named only where the DNA matches it firmly. Only part of the rows carry a size: once, few, many, or a class if the clone is expanded.

TRBD1	TRBV6-5	TRBJ1-2	-	CASSKTGIYGYTF
TRBD1	TRBV5-1	TRBJ2-1	-	CASSLGGRDRDEQFF
-	TRBV19	TRBJ1-3	-	CASSIHSSGNTIYF
-	TRBV6-6	TRBJ1-1	-	CASTRGGGNTEAFF
-	TRBV20-1	TRBJ2-1	-	CSASSFPRSSYNEQFF
TRBD2	TRBV5-1	TRBJ2-1	-	CASSVDGRLAGEQFF
-	TRBV7-2	TRBJ2-3	-	CASSFRRADTQYF
TRBD2	TRBV7-9	TRBJ2-1	once	CASSTRAGASIYNEQFF
-	TRBV10-3	TRBJ2-7	-	CAISDPGEGASYEQYF
TRBD1	TRBV5-4	TRBJ2-7	-	CASSLGTGRPVEQYF
-	TRBV28	TRBJ2-6	-	CASKTNPGEDNVLTF
TRBD1	TRBV5-6	TRBJ2-1	-	CASSLWSRQGRDEQFF
-	TRBV4-1	TRBJ1-1	-	CASSQGGTTNTEAFF
TRBD1	TRBV5-1	TRBJ2-1	-	CASSSLRDRGLNEQFF
-	TRBV30	TRBJ2-7	-	CAWSLQTTEAYF
-	TRBV7-2	TRBJ1-5	once	CASSIRTGYQPQHF
-	TRBV19	TRBJ2-7	-	CASSATGYSYEQYF
TRBD2	TRBV7-9	TRBJ2-1	-	CASSGGQGGLAGGGYNEQFF
-	TRBV12-3/TRBV12-4	TRBJ2-1	-	CASTAIGRRPQFF
-	TRBV10-3	TRBJ1-5	once	CAMRGEGHMQPQHF
TRBD2	TRBV6-5	TRBJ2-7	-	CASSWTSKTYEQYF
-	TRBV19	TRBJ2-3	-	CASSIRPTGRSSTDTQYF
-	TRBV5-8	TRBJ2-1	-	CASSFLSGGLSSYNEQFF
TRBD1	TRBV6-2/TRBV6-3	TRBJ2-3	-	CASSYSFGTGEADTQYF
-	TRBV14	TRBJ1-1	once	CASSHQSMNTEAFF
-	TRBV28	TRBJ2-7	-	CASSLSGAGSYEQYF
-	TRBV2	TRBJ1-5	few	CASRGQVNQPQHF
-	TRBV5-1	TRBJ1-2	once	CASSPLLGNTGFGDGYTF
TRBD1	TRBV5-5	TRBJ2-7	few	CASSVWDRGTEQYF
TRBD1	TRBV5-1	TRBJ2-1	-	CASSLMGQGDEQFF
-	TRBV11-2	TRBJ2-3	-	CASTEGLSTDTQYF
TRBD1	TRBV5-1	TRBJ2-1	once	CASSLTGQELNNEQFF
-	TRBV28	TRBJ1-3	-	CASSLWTSGNTIYF
-	TRBV9	TRBJ1-2	-	CASTQGLGDGYTF
TRBD1	TRBV28	TRBJ1-1	-	CASSFQGAKGTEAFF
-	TRBV12-3/TRBV12-4	TRBJ2-2	few	CASSLGVTGELFF
TRBD2	TRBV5-6	TRBJ2-3	-	CASSRLAISTDTQYF
-	TRBV28	TRBJ1-2	-	CASTQRRAPNYGYTF
TRBD1	TRBV30	TRBJ1-2	-	CAWTRDRGAGYTF
TRBD1	TRBV19	TRBJ1-5	-	CASRDRGNQPQHF
TRBD1	TRBV5-1	TRBJ1-6	-	CARNLRDRESYNSPLHF
-	TRBV28	TRBJ1-2	-	CASSLWLGGGYTF
-	TRBV6-5	TRBJ2-5	-	CASGRAPVETQYF
-	TRBV10-3	TRBJ1-6	-	CAISDQNSPLHF
-	TRBV5-4	TRBJ2-7	-	CASSLAAREQYF
-	TRBV4-3	TRBJ1-5	-	CASSHIGQKNQPQHF
TRBD1	TRBV28	TRBJ1-5	-	CASSYTGGLSNQPQHF
-	TRBV3-1/TRBV3-2	TRBJ2-5	-	CASSQATGPKTQYF
TRBD2	TRBV18	TRBJ2-7	-	CASSPSLAGVPEQYF
TRBD1	TRBV3-1/TRBV3-2	TRBJ2-3	once	CASSQGTGRADTQYF
TRBD1	TRBV27	TRBJ2-5	once	CASRADRALYQETQYF
TRBD2	TRBV6-5	TRBJ2-1	-	CASSYGLAGVDEQFF
-	TRBV19	TRBJ2-1	-	CASNTLLGGEQFF